One and the same sample provided the 14 T cell receptor beta chains below, sequenced in a study of blood T cell repertoires in COVID-19. Clones were sequenced by immunoSEQ multiplex PCR, and TCRdb holds only the in-frame ones, with some missing. The repertoire includes roughly 130,000 clones, approximately 80% of them detected once, and 1.5% to 2% sits in the top ten. The source material was peripheral blood. Receptors originate from a man between 70 and 80 years old with acute or convalescent COVID-19.

The chain has TRBV6-6 and TRBJ1-1, with TRBD1 matching 8 bases. This CDR3 contains 16 residues. V lost 5 bases, J lost 0 bases, and 8 bases stayed unmatched. Germline CDR1 reads MNHNY; CDR2 reads SVGAGI (reference sequence). Here the CDR3 reads CASSHHRTGLNTEAFF. The CDR3 DNA reads TGTGCCAGCAGTCACCACAGGACAGGGTTGAACACTGAAGCTTTCTTT.

The chain is built from TRBV3-1 (or the pseudogene TRBV3-2) and TRBJ2-3; D is unclear. V dropped 1 base and J dropped 8 bases, with 7 bases sitting between them. The germline gives CDR1 LGHDT, CDR2 YNNKEL (reference sequence). The length of the CDR3 is 12 residues. CDR3 amino acids: CASSQGRRTQYF. For the CDR3, the DNA is TGTGCCAGCAGCCAAGGGCGGCGTACGCAGTATTTT.

This clone was picked up one time. The rearrangement links TRBV6-6 to TRBJ1-5; 7 bases fit TRBD1. V trimming: 6 bases; J trimming: 3 bases; junction bases outside the gene matches: 11. Germline V lookup: CDR1 MNHNY, CDR2 SVGAGI (reference sequence). There are 16 residues in the CDR3. CDR3 nucleotide sequence: TGTGCCAGCAGCCGATATCCGGGACAGATCAATCAGCCCCAGCATTTT. Its protein is CASSRYPGQINQPQHF.

V and J are TRBV10-3 and TRBJ1-1, with D possibly being TRBD1 (5 bases). Germline CDR1 ENHRY, CDR2 SYGVKD. This CDR3 is built from 16 residues. V was pared by 0 bases and J by 4 bases, with 15 bases between. The CDR3 loop reads CAISESKRGRSTEAFF. The CDR3 bases are TGTGCCATCAGTGAGTCGAAAAGGGGAAGAAGCACTGAAGCTTTCTTT.

The chain uses TRBV5-1 and TRBJ2-7; 9 bases are a match to TRBD1. Germline-derived CDR1 and CDR2 are SGHRS and YFSETQ. The CDR3 extends over 16 amino acids. Trimming at V came to 2 bases and at J to 5 bases, leaving 11 bases not matched to a gene. The CDR3 region has the DNA TGCGCCAGCAGCTTAGATGTAGGGACAGGGAACCACGAGCAGTACTTC. It yields the protein CASSLDVGTGNHEQYF.

Regarding this clone: This sample also contains other DNA sequences that code for the same CDR3. The chain recombines TRBV3-1 (or the pseudogene TRBV3-2) with TRBJ1-3, with D maybe TRBD1 (6 bases). Germline V gene lookup returns CDR1 LGHDT and CDR2 YNNKEL (reference sequence). The CDR3 consists of 14 residues. V lost 4 bases and J 0 bases, leaving 7 bases between the germline ends. CDR3 residues: CASSPTGSGNTIYF. CDR3 in DNA: TGTGCCAGCAGCCCGACAGGCTCTGGAAACACCATATATTTT.

The chain couples TRBV6-5 to TRBJ2-7; maybe TRBD1 (8 bases). This CDR3 has 14 residues. Per the germline V gene, CDR1 is MNHEY and CDR2 is SVGAGI. V lost 6 bases to trimming and J lost 3 bases, with 15 bases between them. CDR3 nucleotides: TGTGCCAGCAGCGGACAGGGAGGGGACTACGAGCAGTACTTC. This codes for CASSGQGGDYEQYF.

This chain uses TRBV19 with TRBJ1-3; D is uncertain. Germline CDR1 reads LNHDA; CDR2 reads SQIVND (reference sequence). V lost 5 bases and J 2 bases, leaving 13 bases between the germline ends. The CDR3 totals 15 residues. The CDR3, as DNA: TGTGCCAGTAGTTTTGGTCTTACGGCTGGAAACACCATATATTTT. Protein sequence: CASSFGLTAGNTIYF. Looking up the rest from reference TRBV19 and TRBJ1-3 gives the full variable domain: DGGITQSPKYLFRKEGQNVTLSCEQNLNHDAMYWYRQDPGQGLRLIYYSQIVNDFQKGDIAEGYSVSREKKESFPLTVTSAQKNPTAFYLCASSFGLTAGNTIYFGEGSWLTVV.

In this sample, this clone turned up a few times. The gene calls are TRBV6-2 or TRBV6-3 and TRBJ2-1; possible D gene TRBD1, 6 bases. The V gene's germline CDR1 is MNHEY and CDR2 SVGEGT. The CDR3 consists of 13 residues. V shed 7 bases and J shed 4 bases, with 11 bases lying between them. The CDR3 sequence is CASTPDSYNEQFF. CDR3 coding DNA: TGTGCCAGCACCCCGGACAGTTACAATGAGCAGTTCTTC.

The rearrangement joins TRBV4-2 to TRBJ2-1; the D is unclear. V was clipped by 4 bases and J by 8 bases, with 6 bases between them. CDR1 LGHNA and CDR2 YNFKEQ come from the germline V gene. The CDR3 loop spans 11 amino acids. The CDR3 here is CASSLVDEQFF. The CDR3 region has the DNA TGTGCCAGCAGCCTGGTAGATGAGCAGTTCTTC.

The chain employs TRBV18 and TRBJ1-3; 7 bases are a match to TRBD1. The J segment lost 0 bases and the V segment lost 4 bases, leaving 6 bases of the junction unmatched. The length of the CDR3 is 16 residues. CDR1 is KGHSH and CDR2 is LQKENI in the germline V gene. CDR3 in DNA: TGTGCCAGCTCACGGGGACAGAAAAACTCTGGAAACACCATATATTTT. Translating it yields CASSRGQKNSGNTIYF. Drawing the rest from reference TRBV18 and TRBJ1-3, the complete variable domain is NAGVMQNPRHLVRRRGQEARLRCSPMKGHSHVYWYRQLPEEGLKFMVYLQKENIIDESGMPKERFSAEFPKEGPSILRIQQVVRGDSAAYFCASSRGQKNSGNTIYFGEGSWLTVV.

The rearrangement joins TRBV7-9 to TRBJ2-2; 7 bases align to TRBD1. The germline V gene has CDR1 SEHNR and CDR2 FQNEAQ (reference sequence). V lost 5 bases and J lost 6; bases outside the gene matches: 9. The CDR3 length is 15 residues. The DNA for the CDR3 is TGTGCCAGCAGCCCGGGGAGACAGGGCGCCGGGGAGCTGTTTTTT. Translated, it gives CASSPGRQGAGELFF.

Ten or more counts support this clone. V is TRBV15 and J is TRBJ2-7; TRBD1 matches 8 bases. In germline, CDR1 is LNHNV, CDR2 YYDKDF (reference sequence). J gave up 0 bases and V 3 bases, and 4 bases lay outside the gene matches. The CDR3 has 15 amino acids. This CDR3 is CATSSRDRSSYEQYF. In nucleotides, the CDR3 is TGTGCCACCAGCAGCCGGGACAGGAGCTCCTACGAGCAGTACTTC.

The gene calls are TRBV5-6 and TRBJ2-7, with 7 nucleotides matching TRBD1. CDR1 is SGHDT and CDR2 is YYEEEE in the germline V gene. CDR3 length: 15 amino acids. V lost 0 bases, J lost 0 bases, and 3 bases stayed unmatched. CDR3 coding DNA: TGTGCCAGCAGCTTGGAACAGGGGAGCTCCTACGAGCAGTACTTC. Translation gives CASSLEQGSSYEQYF.